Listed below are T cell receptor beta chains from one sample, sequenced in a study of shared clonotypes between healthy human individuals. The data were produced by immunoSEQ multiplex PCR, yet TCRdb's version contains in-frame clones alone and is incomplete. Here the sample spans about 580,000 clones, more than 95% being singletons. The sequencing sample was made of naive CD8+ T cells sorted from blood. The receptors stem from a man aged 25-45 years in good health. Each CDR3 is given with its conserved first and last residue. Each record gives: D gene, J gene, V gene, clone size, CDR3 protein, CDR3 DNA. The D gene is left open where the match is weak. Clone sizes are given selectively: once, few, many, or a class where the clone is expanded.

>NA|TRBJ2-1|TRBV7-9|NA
CASTSPRASSYNEQFF
TGTGCCAGCACCTCCCCCAGGGCGAGCTCCTACAATGAGCAGTTCTTC
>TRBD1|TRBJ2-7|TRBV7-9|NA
CASSPGQGNEQYF
TGTGCCAGCAGCCCGGGACAGGGAAACGAGCAGTACTTC
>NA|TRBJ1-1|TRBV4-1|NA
CASSRGSMGLMNTEAFF
TGCGCCAGCAGCCGAGGTAGTATGGGCCTCATGAACACTGAAGCTTTCTTT
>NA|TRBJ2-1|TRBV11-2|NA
CASSFVYNEQFF
TGTGCCAGCAGCTTCGTGTACAATGAGCAGTTCTTC
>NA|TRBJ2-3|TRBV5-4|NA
CASSLEGGFASTDTQYF
TGTGCCAGCAGCTTGGAAGGAGGGTTTGCGAGCACAGATACGCAGTATTTT
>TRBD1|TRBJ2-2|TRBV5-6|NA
CASSLPGQWNTGELFF
TGTGCCAGCAGCTTGCCGGGACAGTGGAACACCGGGGAGCTGTTTTTT
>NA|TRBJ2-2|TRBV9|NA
CASSEGSGELFF
TGTGCCAGCAGCGAGGGCAGCGGGGAGCTGTTTTTT
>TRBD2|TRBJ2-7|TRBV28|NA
CASTREGYEQYF
TGTGCCAGCACCCGGGAGGGCTACGAGCAGTACTTC
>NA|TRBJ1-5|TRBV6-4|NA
CASSEAETGRSNQPQHF
TGTGCCAGCAGTGAGGCCGAGACAGGCAGGAGCAATCAGCCCCAGCATTTT
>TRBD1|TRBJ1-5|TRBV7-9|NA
CASSSSDREVSQPQHF
TGTGCCAGCAGCTCGTCAGACAGGGAAGTGAGTCAGCCCCAGCATTTT
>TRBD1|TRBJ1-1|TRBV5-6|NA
CASSFNTGEGFF
TGTGCCAGCAGCTTCAATACAGGGGAGGGTTTCTTT
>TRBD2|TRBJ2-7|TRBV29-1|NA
CSVETGGSYEQYF
TGCAGCGTTGAAACGGGGGGGTCCTACGAGCAGTACTTC
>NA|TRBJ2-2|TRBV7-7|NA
CASSQKGAGELFF
TGTGCCAGCAGCCAGAAAGGGGCCGGGGAGCTGTTTTTT
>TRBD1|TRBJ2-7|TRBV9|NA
CASSARDREREQYF
TGTGCCAGCAGCGCCCGGGACAGGGAACGCGAGCAGTACTTC
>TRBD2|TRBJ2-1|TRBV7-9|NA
CASSGRGGLAGDYNEQFF
TGTGCCAGCAGCGGCAGGGGGGGACTAGCGGGAGACTACAATGAGCAGTTCTTC
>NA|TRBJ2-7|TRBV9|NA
CASSVSGEPHEQYF
TGTGCCAGCAGCGTTAGTGGGGAACCCCACGAGCAGTACTTC
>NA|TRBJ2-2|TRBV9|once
CASSVRGSNTGELFF
TGTGCCAGCAGCGTCAGGGGATCGAACACCGGGGAGCTGTTTTTT
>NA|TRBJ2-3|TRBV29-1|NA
CSVAIADSTDTQYF
TGCAGCGTAGCCATAGCGGACAGCACAGATACGCAGTATTTT
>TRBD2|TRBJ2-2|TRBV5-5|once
CASSFLAGEAGELFF
TGTGCCAGCAGCTTTCTAGCGGGAGAGGCCGGGGAGCTGTTTTTT
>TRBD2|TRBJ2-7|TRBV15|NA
CATRNPGLAGGGPYEQYF
TGTGCCACCAGGAATCCGGGACTAGCGGGAGGAGGTCCCTACGAGCAGTACTTC
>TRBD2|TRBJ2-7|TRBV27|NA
CASTPSGLAGDEQYF
TGTGCCAGCACCCCTTCCGGGCTAGCGGGGGACGAGCAGTACTTC
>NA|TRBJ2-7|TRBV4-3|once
CASSQDLNPVSYEQYF
TGCGCCAGCAGCCAAGATCTCAACCCCGTCTCCTACGAGCAGTACTTC
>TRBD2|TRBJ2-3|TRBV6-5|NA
CASSYSSSGSVDTQYF
TGTGCCAGCAGTTACTCGAGTAGCGGGAGTGTAGATACGCAGTATTTT
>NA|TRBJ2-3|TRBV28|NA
CASSLIPGAVGTDTQYF
TGTGCCAGCAGTTTAATTCCAGGGGCGGTTGGCACAGATACGCAGTATTTT
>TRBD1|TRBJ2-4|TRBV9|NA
CASSPGQGYIQYF
TGTGCCAGCAGCCCGGGACAGGGGTACATTCAGTACTTC
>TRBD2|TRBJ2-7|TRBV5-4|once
CASSWDNSGKGYEQYF
TGTGCCAGCAGCTGGGATAATAGCGGGAAAGGTTACGAGCAGTACTTC
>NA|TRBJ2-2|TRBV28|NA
CASSPLRGGANTGELFF
TGTGCCAGCAGCCCCTTGAGGGGGGGAGCGAACACCGGGGAGCTGTTTTTT
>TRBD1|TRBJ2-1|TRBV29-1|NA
CSVSRGTYNEQFF
TGCAGCGTTTCCAGGGGGACATACAATGAGCAGTTCTTC
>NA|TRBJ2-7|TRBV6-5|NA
CASSLQGDQYF
TGTGCCAGCAGTTTACAGGGAGACCAGTACTTC
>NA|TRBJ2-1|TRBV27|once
CASSNGLPSYNEQFF
TGTGCCAGCAGTAACGGACTACCGTCCTACAATGAGCAGTTCTTC
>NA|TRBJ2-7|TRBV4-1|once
CASSHRYHASYEQYF
TGCGCCAGCAGCCATAGATACCATGCCTCCTACGAGCAGTACTTC
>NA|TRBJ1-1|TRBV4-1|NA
CASSPRTLGNTEAFF
TGCGCCAGCAGCCCCCGAACCTTGGGGAACACTGAAGCTTTCTTT
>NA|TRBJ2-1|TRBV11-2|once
CASSAHQGWSEQFF
TGTGCCAGCAGCGCCCATCAGGGTTGGAGTGAGCAGTTCTTC
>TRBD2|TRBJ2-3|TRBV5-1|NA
CASSLEGSGRIDTQYF
TGCGCCAGCAGCTTGGAAGGTAGCGGGAGGATAGATACGCAGTATTTT
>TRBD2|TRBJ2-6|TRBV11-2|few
CASSPGLEGISGANVLTF
TGTGCCAGCAGCCCCGGACTAGAAGGAATCTCTGGGGCCAACGTCCTGACTTTC
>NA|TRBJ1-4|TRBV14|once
CASSHAFRGKLFF
TGTGCCAGCAGCCATGCTTTTAGAGGGAAACTGTTTTTT
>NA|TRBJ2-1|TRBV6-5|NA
CASPYNEQFF
TGTGCCAGCCCCTACAATGAGCAGTTCTTC
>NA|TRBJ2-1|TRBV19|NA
CASSNLAHEQFF
TGTGCCAGTAGTAATCTAGCGCATGAGCAGTTCTTC
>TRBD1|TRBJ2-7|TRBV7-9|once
CASSPRQGNSYEQYF
TGTGCCAGCAGCCCCCGACAGGGAAACTCCTACGAGCAGTACTTC
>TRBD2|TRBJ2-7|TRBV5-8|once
CASSSIIRVAGLNYEQYF
TGTGCCAGCAGCTCGATAATTCGGGTAGCGGGATTGAACTACGAGCAGTACTTC
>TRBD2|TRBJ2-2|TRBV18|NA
CASSRTSGYRELFF
TGTGCCAGCTCACGGACTAGCGGGTACCGGGAGCTGTTTTTT
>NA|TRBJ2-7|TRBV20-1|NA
CSADRPGEQYF
TGCAGTGCCGATCGCCCCGGCGAGCAGTACTTC
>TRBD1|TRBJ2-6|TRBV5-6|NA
CASSLAGGFSGANVLTF
TGTGCCAGCAGCTTGGCAGGGGGTTTCTCTGGGGCCAACGTCCTGACTTTC
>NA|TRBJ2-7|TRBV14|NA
CASSHGLTYEQYF
TGTGCCAGCAGCCACGGCCTAACCTACGAGCAGTACTTC
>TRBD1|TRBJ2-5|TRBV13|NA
CASSSDLDRDQETQYF
TGTGCCAGCAGCTCCGACCTGGACAGGGACCAAGAGACCCAGTACTTC
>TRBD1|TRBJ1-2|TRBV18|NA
CASSPNRRDWDSNYGYTF
TGTGCCAGCTCACCAAACCGAAGAGACTGGGACAGTAACTATGGCTACACCTTC